This T cell receptor (beta chain) was retrieved from a study of T cell changes during pregnancy in multiple sclerosis. The CDR3 sequence is 15 residues long. Germline V lookup: CDR1 SGHRS, CDR2 YFSETQ. V lost 1 base to trimming and J lost 1 base; unmatched junction nucleotides: 3. Data came from immunoSEQ multiplex PCR; TCRdb stores just in-frame clones and leaves some out. The data contain over 85,000 clones, 75% to 95% of them singletons. This sequence joins TRBV5-1 and TRBJ2-3; 7 bases match TRBD1. The clonotype originates from a female donor in good health, enrolled as a control in a pregnancy study. Material: peripheral blood, obtained after pregnancy. In nucleotides, the CDR3 is TGCGCCAGCAGCTTGTACGGACAGGGCACAGATACGCAGTATTTT. It is translated as CASSLYGQGTDTQYF. Together with reference TRBV5-1 and TRBJ2-3, the CDR3 gives the full variable domain: KAGVTQTPRYLIKTRGQQVTLSCSPISGHRSVSWYQQTPGQGLQFLFEYFSETQRNKGNFPGRFSGRQFSNSRSEMNVSTLELGDSALYLCASSLYGQGTDTQYFGPGTRLTVL.